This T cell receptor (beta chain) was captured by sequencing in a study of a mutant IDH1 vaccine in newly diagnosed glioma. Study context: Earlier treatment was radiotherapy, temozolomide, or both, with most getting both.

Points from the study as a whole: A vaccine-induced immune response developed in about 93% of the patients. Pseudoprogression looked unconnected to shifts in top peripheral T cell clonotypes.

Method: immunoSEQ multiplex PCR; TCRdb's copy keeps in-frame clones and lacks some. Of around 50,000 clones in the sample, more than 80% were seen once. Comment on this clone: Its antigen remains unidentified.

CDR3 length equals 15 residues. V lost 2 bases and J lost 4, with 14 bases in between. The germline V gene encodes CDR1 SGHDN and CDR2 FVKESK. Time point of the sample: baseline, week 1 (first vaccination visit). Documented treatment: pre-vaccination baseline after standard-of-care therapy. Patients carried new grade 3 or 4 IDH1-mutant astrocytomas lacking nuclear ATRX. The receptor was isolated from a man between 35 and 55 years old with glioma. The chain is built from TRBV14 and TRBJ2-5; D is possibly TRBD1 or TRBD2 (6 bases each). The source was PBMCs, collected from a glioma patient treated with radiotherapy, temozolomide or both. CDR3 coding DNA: TGTGCCAGCAGCCAACACAGGGACTTGGGAGAGACCCAGTACTTC. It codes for CASSQHRDLGETQYF.